The sequence of this T cell receptor (beta chain) was determined in a study of vaccination and CD4 T cells after COVID-19. Each CDR3 protein gets one entry after TCRdb re-called the PCR reads with MiXCR. The sample yields about 20,000 distinct CDR3 sequences, under 60% seen once. Trimming took off 2 bases at V and 5 bases at J, with 18 bases between the two ends. The germline CDR1 and CDR2 sequences are MDHEN and SYDVKM. The CDR3 runs to 16 residues. The sample was CD4+ T cells from blood, taken before SARS-CoV-2 vaccination. The sequence was collected from a human donor who had recovered from COVID-19. The V gene is TRBV28, the J gene TRBJ1-1, with D tentatively TRBD1 (5 bases). The CDR3 DNA reads as TGTGCCAGCAGTTTAGCAGCTGCGAGGGGAAAAACTGAAGCTTTCTTT. It yields the protein CASSLAAARGKTEAFF.